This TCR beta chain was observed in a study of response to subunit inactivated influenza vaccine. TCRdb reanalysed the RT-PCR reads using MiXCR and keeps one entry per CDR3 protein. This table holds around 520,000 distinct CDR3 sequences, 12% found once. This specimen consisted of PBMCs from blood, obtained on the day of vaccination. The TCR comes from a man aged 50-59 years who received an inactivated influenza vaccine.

The CDR3: CASRPGPGNTGELFF. The CDR3 region has the DNA TGTGCCAGCAGGCCGGGGCCGGGGAACACCGGGGAGCTGTTTTTT. The chain uses TRBV28 and TRBJ2-2, with D tentatively TRBD1 or TRBD2 (5 bases each). This CDR3 is built from 15 residues. Germline V gene data show CDR1 as MDHEN and CDR2 as SYDVKM. Trimming shortened V by 6 bases and J by 1 base, and 12 bases separated the two germline ends.